The rows below give T cell receptor beta chains drawn from one sample of a study of T cells in Graves' hyperthyroidism and ophthalmopathy. TCRdb called the multiplex PCR reads again in MiXCR, with one record for every CDR3 protein. The sample holds hundreds of thousands of distinct CDR3 sequences; roughly 15% are singletons and the top ten take 2.5% to 4%. The specimen sequenced was blood. The receptors come from a woman in her forties with Graves' ophthalmopathy. CDR3s include the opening cysteine and the closing phenylalanine or tryptophan. A D gene is named only where the DNA matches it firmly. A row's size may be missing; if present it is once, few, many or a size class.

CDR3 length: 15
D gene: .
clone size: .
J gene: TRBJ2-7
V gene: TRBV4-2
CDR3 protein: CASSQDSGDRLEQYF
CDR3 DNA: TGTGCCAGCAGCCAAGATAGCGGCGACCGGCTAGAGCAGTACTTC

CDR3 length: 14
D gene: TRBD2
clone size: .
J gene: TRBJ2-1
V gene: TRBV5-1
CDR3 protein: CASSLGAGGPPMFF
CDR3 DNA: TGCGCCAGCAGCTTGGGAGCGGGAGGGCCCCCCATGTTCTTC

CDR3 length: 13
D gene: TRBD2
clone size: many
J gene: TRBJ2-1
V gene: TRBV20-1
CDR3 protein: CSAKREAHNEQFF
CDR3 DNA: TGCAGTGCCAAGCGGGAGGCCCACAATGAGCAGTTCTTC

CDR3 length: 15
D gene: .
clone size: few
J gene: TRBJ1-1
V gene: TRBV5-5
CDR3 protein: CASSLANGFNTEAFF
CDR3 DNA: TGTGCCAGCAGCTTGGCCAACGGATTTAACACTGAAGCTTTCTTT

CDR3 length: 14
D gene: .
clone size: few
J gene: TRBJ2-2
V gene: TRBV2
CDR3 protein: CASSETGYTGELFF
CDR3 DNA: TGTGCCAGCAGTGAGACAGGATACACCGGGGAGCTGTTTTTT

CDR3 length: 16
D gene: TRBD2
clone size: few
J gene: TRBJ2-5
V gene: TRBV25-1
CDR3 protein: CASRPRGRGGQETQYF
CDR3 DNA: TGTGCCAGCAGACCACGCGGGCGGGGGGGCCAAGAGACCCAGTACTTC

CDR3 length: 15
D gene: .
clone size: .
J gene: TRBJ2-6
V gene: TRBV30
CDR3 protein: CAWSKSISGANVLTF
CDR3 DNA: TGTGCCTGGAGTAAGTCTATCTCTGGGGCCAACGTCCTGACTTTC

CDR3 length: 14
D gene: .
clone size: .
J gene: TRBJ2-7
V gene: TRBV7-9
CDR3 protein: CASTFRGARDEQYF
CDR3 DNA: TGTGCCAGCACCTTCCGGGGGGCGAGAGACGAGCAGTACTTC

CDR3 length: 15
D gene: TRBD2
clone size: many
J gene: TRBJ2-1
V gene: TRBV2
CDR3 protein: CASSVGTSDYNEQFF
CDR3 DNA: TGTGCCAGCAGTGTCGGGACTAGCGACTACAATGAGCAGTTCTTC

CDR3 length: 15
D gene: TRBD1
clone size: .
J gene: TRBJ1-5
V gene: TRBV3-1
CDR3 protein: CASSQEAGGEWPQHF
CDR3 DNA: TGTGCCAGCAGCCAAGAGGCAGGGGGCGAGTGGCCCCAGCATTTT

CDR3 length: 16
D gene: TRBD1
clone size: .
J gene: TRBJ2-7
V gene: TRBV15
CDR3 protein: CATSRDRGQASYEQYF
CDR3 DNA: TGTGCCACCAGCAGAGATCGGGGACAGGCCTCCTACGAGCAGTACTTC

CDR3 length: 14
D gene: .
clone size: few
J gene: TRBJ1-1
V gene: TRBV27
CDR3 protein: CASSFRRVDTEAFF
CDR3 DNA: TGTGCCAGCAGTTTTCGACGGGTGGACACTGAAGCTTTCTTT

CDR3 length: 17
D gene: TRBD1
clone size: few
J gene: TRBJ1-5
V gene: TRBV30
CDR3 protein: CAWSRMRRDRGNQPQHF
CDR3 DNA: TGTGCCTGGAGCAGAATGAGGCGGGACAGGGGGAATCAGCCCCAGCATTTT

CDR3 length: 14
D gene: .
clone size: many
J gene: TRBJ2-5
V gene: TRBV12-3/TRBV12-4
CDR3 protein: CASSFNGGRETQYF
CDR3 DNA: TGTGCCAGCAGTTTTAACGGGGGGCGGGAGACCCAGTACTTC

CDR3 length: 15
D gene: TRBD2
clone size: many
J gene: TRBJ2-1
V gene: TRBV27
CDR3 protein: CASRRAGNSYNEQFF
CDR3 DNA: TGTGCCAGCAGAAGAGCGGGAAACTCCTACAATGAGCAGTTCTTC

CDR3 length: 15
D gene: .
clone size: many
J gene: TRBJ1-2
V gene: TRBV28
CDR3 protein: CASSRGQRGHYGYTF
CDR3 DNA: TGTGCCAGCAGCCGGGGCCAAAGGGGCCACTATGGCTACACCTTC

CDR3 length: 14
D gene: .
clone size: many
J gene: TRBJ2-5
V gene: TRBV18
CDR3 protein: CASSPPDKEETQYF
CDR3 DNA: TGTGCCAGCTCACCACCCGACAAAGAAGAGACCCAGTACTTC

CDR3 length: 11
D gene: .
clone size: many
J gene: TRBJ2-1
V gene: TRBV6-1
CDR3 protein: CASQRLDEQFF
CDR3 DNA: TGTGCCAGCCAGCGCTTGGATGAGCAGTTCTTC

CDR3 length: 15
D gene: TRBD1
clone size: many
J gene: TRBJ2-1
V gene: TRBV28
CDR3 protein: CASSLQGAVYNEQFF
CDR3 DNA: TGTGCCAGCAGCTTACAGGGGGCAGTCTACAATGAGCAGTTCTTC

CDR3 length: 15
D gene: .
clone size: many
J gene: TRBJ1-1
V gene: TRBV12-3/TRBV12-4
CDR3 protein: CASSPPLQLNTEAFF
CDR3 DNA: TGTGCCAGCAGTCCACCCCTGCAGCTGAACACTGAAGCTTTCTTT

CDR3 length: 15
D gene: TRBD1
clone size: .
J gene: TRBJ2-1
V gene: TRBV6-2/TRBV6-3
CDR3 protein: CASRADRGLYNEQFF
CDR3 DNA: TGTGCCAGCAGGGCGGACAGGGGGCTCTACAATGAGCAGTTCTTC

CDR3 length: 15
D gene: .
clone size: many
J gene: TRBJ1-1
V gene: TRBV11-2
CDR3 protein: CASSLDGHPNTEAFF
CDR3 DNA: TGTGCCAGCAGCTTAGATGGACACCCGAACACTGAAGCTTTCTTT

CDR3 length: 18
D gene: .
clone size: many
J gene: TRBJ1-3
V gene: TRBV3-1
CDR3 protein: CASSQSIGGLSSGNTIYF
CDR3 DNA: TGTGCCAGCAGCCAAAGCATCGGGGGTTTGAGCTCTGGAAACACCATATATTTT

CDR3 length: 14
D gene: .
clone size: few
J gene: TRBJ2-5
V gene: TRBV15
CDR3 protein: CATSRDQSQETQYF
CDR3 DNA: TGTGCCACCAGCAGAGATCAATCACAAGAGACCCAGTACTTC

CDR3 length: 17
D gene: TRBD1
clone size: .
J gene: TRBJ2-4
V gene: TRBV18
CDR3 protein: CASSPPQGSVAKNIQYF
CDR3 DNA: TGTGCCAGCTCACCGCCACAGGGGTCCGTAGCCAAAAACATTCAGTACTTC

CDR3 length: 11
D gene: .
clone size: few
J gene: TRBJ2-3
V gene: TRBV27
CDR3 protein: CASFSTDTQYF
CDR3 DNA: TGTGCCAGCTTCAGCACAGATACGCAGTATTTT

CDR3 length: 13
D gene: TRBD2
clone size: few
J gene: TRBJ2-1
V gene: TRBV12-3/TRBV12-4
CDR3 protein: CASILGGSHEQFF
CDR3 DNA: TGTGCCAGCATTCTGGGCGGGAGCCATGAGCAGTTCTTC

CDR3 length: 15
D gene: .
clone size: many
J gene: TRBJ1-1
V gene: TRBV6-1
CDR3 protein: CASSDRFGANTEAFF
CDR3 DNA: TGTGCCAGCAGTGACAGGTTTGGGGCAAACACTGAAGCTTTCTTT

CDR3 length: 14
D gene: .
clone size: many
J gene: TRBJ2-7
V gene: TRBV5-1
CDR3 protein: CASSLGGLSYEQYF
CDR3 DNA: TGCGCCAGCAGCTTGGGAGGCCTCTCCTACGAGCAGTACTTC

CDR3 length: 13
D gene: .
clone size: .
J gene: TRBJ2-3
V gene: TRBV6-2/TRBV6-3
CDR3 protein: CASSRLRTDTQYF
CDR3 DNA: TGTGCCAGCTCTAGGTTGCGGACAGATACGCAGTATTTT

CDR3 length: 15
D gene: TRBD2
clone size: few
J gene: TRBJ2-2
V gene: TRBV19
CDR3 protein: CASRGGLADTGELFF
CDR3 DNA: TGTGCCAGTAGGGGCGGACTAGCGGACACCGGGGAGCTGTTTTTT

CDR3 length: 16
D gene: TRBD2
clone size: many
J gene: TRBJ2-4
V gene: TRBV5-1
CDR3 protein: CASSLGTSGREGIQYF
CDR3 DNA: TGCGCCAGCAGCTTGGGGACTAGCGGGAGAGAAGGAATTCAGTACTTC

CDR3 length: 15
D gene: .
clone size: .
J gene: TRBJ2-2
V gene: TRBV2
CDR3 protein: CASSVKGLNTGELFF
CDR3 DNA: TGTGCCAGCAGTGTGAAAGGGTTGAACACTGGGGAGCTGTTTTTT

CDR3 length: 15
D gene: .
clone size: many
J gene: TRBJ2-2
V gene: TRBV2
CDR3 protein: CASSETRGPTGELFF
CDR3 DNA: TGTGCCAGCAGTGAAACGCGGGGTCCCACCGGGGAGCTGTTTTTT

CDR3 length: 15
D gene: TRBD1
clone size: .
J gene: TRBJ1-1
V gene: TRBV7-9
CDR3 protein: CASSQTGADTREAFF
CDR3 DNA: TGTGCCAGCAGCCAGACAGGGGCAGATACCCGCGAAGCTTTCTTT

CDR3 length: 13
D gene: TRBD1
clone size: .
J gene: TRBJ2-7
V gene: TRBV30
CDR3 protein: CAWTGTGIYEQYF
CDR3 DNA: TGTGCCTGGACCGGGACAGGTATCTACGAGCAGTACTTC

CDR3 length: 15
D gene: TRBD2
clone size: many
J gene: TRBJ2-5
V gene: TRBV11-2
CDR3 protein: CASSLAPGREETQYF
CDR3 DNA: TGTGCCAGCAGCTTAGCCCCGGGGAGGGAAGAGACCCAGTACTTC

CDR3 length: 15
D gene: .
clone size: many
J gene: TRBJ1-3
V gene: TRBV25-1
CDR3 protein: CASSDRVRSGNTIYF
CDR3 DNA: TGTGCCAGCAGTGACAGGGTGAGATCTGGAAACACCATATATTTT

CDR3 length: 17
D gene: TRBD1
clone size: .
J gene: TRBJ1-2
V gene: TRBV7-9
CDR3 protein: CASSPSATGQGLYGYTF
CDR3 DNA: TGTGCCAGCAGCCCAAGCGCTACAGGACAGGGACTCTATGGCTACACCTTC

CDR3 length: 15
D gene: .
clone size: few
J gene: TRBJ1-2
V gene: TRBV20-1
CDR3 protein: CSASSGRPDSGGYTF
CDR3 DNA: TGCAGTGCTAGCTCCGGACGACCTGACTCTGGTGGCTACACCTTC

CDR3 length: 15
D gene: TRBD1
clone size: many
J gene: TRBJ2-3
V gene: TRBV28
CDR3 protein: CASRGQGRRTDTQYF
CDR3 DNA: TGTGCCAGCAGGGGACAGGGTCGGCGTACAGATACGCAGTATTTT

CDR3 length: 15
D gene: TRBD2
clone size: few
J gene: TRBJ2-1
V gene: TRBV6-4
CDR3 protein: CASSDSAGEMDEQFF
CDR3 DNA: TGTGCCAGCAGTGACTCGGCGGGAGAGATGGATGAGCAGTTCTTC

CDR3 length: 15
D gene: .
clone size: .
J gene: TRBJ1-5
V gene: TRBV18
CDR3 protein: CASSSSGRENQPQHF
CDR3 DNA: TGTGCCAGCTCATCATCGGGACGGGAAAATCAGCCCCAGCATTTT

CDR3 length: 13
D gene: .
clone size: few
J gene: TRBJ2-5
V gene: TRBV29-1
CDR3 protein: CSVGVQEGETQYF
CDR3 DNA: TGCAGCGTTGGGGTACAGGAGGGAGAGACCCAGTACTTC

CDR3 length: 12
D gene: .
clone size: .
J gene: TRBJ2-1
V gene: TRBV5-6
CDR3 protein: CASSFSENEQFF
CDR3 DNA: TGTGCCAGCAGCTTCTCGGAGAATGAGCAGTTCTTC

CDR3 length: 13
D gene: .
clone size: .
J gene: TRBJ1-4
V gene: TRBV20-1
CDR3 protein: CSALDSNNEKLFF
CDR3 DNA: TGCAGTGCGCTGGACAGTAATAATGAAAAACTGTTTTTT